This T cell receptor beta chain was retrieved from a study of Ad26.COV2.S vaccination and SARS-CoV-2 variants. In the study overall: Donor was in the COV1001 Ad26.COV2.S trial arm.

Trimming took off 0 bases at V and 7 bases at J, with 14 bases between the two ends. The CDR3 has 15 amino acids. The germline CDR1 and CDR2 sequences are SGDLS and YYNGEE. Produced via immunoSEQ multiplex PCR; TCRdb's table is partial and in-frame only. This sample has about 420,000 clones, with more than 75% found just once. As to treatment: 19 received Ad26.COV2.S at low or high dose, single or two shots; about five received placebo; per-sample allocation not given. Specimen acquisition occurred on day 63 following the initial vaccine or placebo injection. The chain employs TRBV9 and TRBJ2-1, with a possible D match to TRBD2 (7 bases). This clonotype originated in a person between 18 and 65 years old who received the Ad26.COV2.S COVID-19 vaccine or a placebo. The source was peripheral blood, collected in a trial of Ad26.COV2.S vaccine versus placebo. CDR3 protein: CASSVVGGLVNEQFF. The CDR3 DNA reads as TGTGCCAGCAGCGTAGTGGGGGGGCTGGTTAATGAGCAGTTCTTC.